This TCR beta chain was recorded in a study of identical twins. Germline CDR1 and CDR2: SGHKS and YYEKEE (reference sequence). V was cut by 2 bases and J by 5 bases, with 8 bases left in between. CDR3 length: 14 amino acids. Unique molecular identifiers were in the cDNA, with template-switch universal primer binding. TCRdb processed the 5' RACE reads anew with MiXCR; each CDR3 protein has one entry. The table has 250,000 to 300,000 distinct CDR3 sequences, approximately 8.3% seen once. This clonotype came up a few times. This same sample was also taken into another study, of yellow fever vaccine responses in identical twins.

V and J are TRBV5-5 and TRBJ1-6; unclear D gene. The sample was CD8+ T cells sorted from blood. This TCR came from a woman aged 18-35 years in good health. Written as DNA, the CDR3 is TGTGCCAGCAGCTTAGATGTAGATAATTCACCCCTCCACTTT. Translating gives CASSLDVDNSPLHF.